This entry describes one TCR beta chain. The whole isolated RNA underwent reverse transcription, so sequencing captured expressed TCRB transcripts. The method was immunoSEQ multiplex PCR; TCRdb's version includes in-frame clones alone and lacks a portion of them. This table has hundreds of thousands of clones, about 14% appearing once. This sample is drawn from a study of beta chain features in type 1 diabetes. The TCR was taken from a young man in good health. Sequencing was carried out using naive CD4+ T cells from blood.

CDR3 protein: CASSLGTYGYTF. Written as DNA, the CDR3 is TGTGCCAGCAGCTTGGGGACCTATGGCTACACCTTC. This chain joins TRBV5-6 and TRBJ1-2, with D uncertain. V lost 0 bases and J 4 bases, leaving 4 bases between the germline ends. The CDR3 is 12 amino acids. Per germline, CDR1 SGHDT and CDR2 YYEEEE. The whole variable domain, remainder taken from reference TRBV5-6 and TRBJ1-2, is DAGVTQSPTHLIKTRGQQVTLRCSPKSGHDTVSWYQQALGQGPQFIFQYYEEEERQRGNFPDRFSGHQFPNYSSELNVNALLLGDSALYLCASSLGTYGYTFGSGTRLTVV.